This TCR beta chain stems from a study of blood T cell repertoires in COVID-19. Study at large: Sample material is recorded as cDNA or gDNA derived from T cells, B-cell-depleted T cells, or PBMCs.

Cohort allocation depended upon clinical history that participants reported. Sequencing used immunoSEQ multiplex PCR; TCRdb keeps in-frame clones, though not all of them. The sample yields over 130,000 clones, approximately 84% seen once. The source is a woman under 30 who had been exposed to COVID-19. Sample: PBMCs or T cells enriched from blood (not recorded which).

The DNA of the CDR3 is TGTGCCAGCAGCCTAACTAGCGGGAGGGTCAATGAGCAGTTCTTC. Translating gives CASSLTSGRVNEQFF. V usage is TRBV9 and J usage is TRBJ2-1; 13 bases fit TRBD2. The V gene end was trimmed by 4 bases and the J gene end by 6 bases; junction bases not matched to a gene: 4. Germline CDR1 and CDR2: SGDLS and YYNGEE. There are 15 residues in the CDR3.